Shown below are 28 T cell receptor beta chains from a single sample sequenced in a study of post-analysis software for immune sequencing data. Study-wide findings and caveats: Compared with controls, patients had more of 4 or 5 TRBV segments, including TRBV5-6, TRBV5-1 and TRBV20-1.

Unique molecular identifiers featured in each of the TCR beta cDNA libraries. A single record per CDR3 protein comes from TCRdb applying MiXCR to the PCR reads. Of about 820,000 distinct CDR3 sequences listed, approximately 50% are singletons. No antigen is known for these receptors. Sequencing was done on a sample of blood. The receptors shown here come from a girl aged 10-17 years with multiple sclerosis.

This rearrangement joins TRBV7-9 to TRBJ2-7; D not certain. V was clipped by 4 bases and J by 7 bases, with 14 bases between them. This CDR3 is 13 amino acids long. Germline-derived CDR1 and CDR2 are SEHNR and FQNEAQ (reference sequence). This chain's CDR3 is CASSYAVGSEQYF. The CDR3 bases are TGTGCCAGCAGCTACGCGGTAGGGTCTGAGCAGTACTTC. Variable domain in full (rest from reference TRBV7-9 and TRBJ2-7): DTGVSQNPRHKITKRGQNVTFRCDPISEHNRLYWYRQTLGQGPEFLTYFQNEAQLEKSRLLSDRFSAERPKGSFSTLEIQRTEQGDSAMYLCASSYAVGSEQYFGPGTRLTVT.

In its sample, this clonotype was seen a few times. The chain has TRBV14 and TRBJ2-7; D possibly uses TRBD1 or TRBD2 (7 bases each). V lost 4 bases and J 0 bases, leaving 16 bases between the germline ends. The CDR3 loop spans 16 amino acids. CDR1 and CDR2 (germline): SGHDN, FVKESK. CDR3 DNA: TGTGCCAGCAGCCCCTTGGGGGGGGACAGCTCCTACGAGCAGTACTTC. Translating gives CASSPLGGDSSYEQYF.

J is TRBJ2-5 and V is TRBV12-3 or TRBV12-4; 10 positions match TRBD2. The V segment lost 3 bases and the J segment 1 base; nucleotides outside the gene matches: 5. CDR3 length: 16 residues. The CDR3 protein is CASSFGLAEPQETQYF. The CDR3, as DNA: TGTGCCAGCAGTTTTGGACTAGCGGAACCCCAAGAGACCCAGTACTTC.

This clonotype appeared a few times. J is TRBJ2-7 and V is TRBV12-3 or TRBV12-4; D may match TRBD1 or TRBD2 (5 bases each). The V gene lost 5 bases and the J gene lost 4 bases, with 21 bases spanning the gap. There are 16 residues in the CDR3. In nucleotides, the CDR3 is TGTGCCAGCAGTCTAGGGGCTACAGGAGGCAGGTACGAGCAGTACTTC. It yields the protein CASSLGATGGRYEQYF.

This chain links TRBV7-9 with TRBJ1-6, with D perhaps TRBD1 (6 bases). Trimming pared 4 bases from V and 7 bases from J, leaving 17 bases between. CDR1 and CDR2 from the germline V gene are SEHNR and FQNEAQ (reference sequence). The CDR3 length is 16 residues. The CDR3 spells CASSSARAGANSPLHF. CDR3 DNA: TGTGCCAGCAGCTCAGCCCGCGCAGGGGCCAATTCACCCCTCCACTTT.

This chain links TRBV9 with TRBJ2-6; maybe TRBD1 (5 bases). CDR1 is SGDLS, CDR2 YYNGEE, per germline. V lost 3 bases and J lost 1, with 17 bases in between. This CDR3 has 18 amino acids. The CDR3 DNA sequence: TGTGCCAGCAGCGGAAGACAGCTCCTAGGATCTGGGGCCAACGTCCTGACTTTC. Residues: CASSGRQLLGSGANVLTF. Together with reference TRBV9 and TRBJ2-6, the CDR3 gives the full variable domain: DSGVTQTPKHLITATGQRVTLRCSPRSGDLSVYWYQQSLDQGLQFLIQYYNGEERAKGNILERFSAQQFPDLHSELNLSSLELGDSALYFCASSGRQLLGSGANVLTFGAGSRLTVL.

The chain carries TRBV30 and TRBJ2-1; unclear D gene. Germline V gene data show CDR1 as GTSNPN and CDR2 as SVGIG (reference sequence). Trimming shortened V by 1 base and J by 9 bases, and 7 bases separated the two germline ends. The length of the CDR3 is 11 residues. The CDR3 DNA is TGTGCCTGGAGTGCTCGGAGTGAGCAGTTCTTC. Amino acid sequence: CAWSARSEQFF.

The V call is TRBV12-3 or TRBV12-4, the J call TRBJ2-7; D is possibly TRBD1 (5 bases). V lost 6 bases and J lost 6, with 12 bases in between. The length of the CDR3 is 12 residues. The CDR3 protein is CASSLDSPEQYF. The CDR3 DNA follows: TGTGCCAGCAGCCTCGACAGCCCCGAGCAGTACTTC.

V gene TRBV5-1 combines with J gene TRBJ1-2; 7 bases match TRBD1. Trimming at V came to 2 bases and at J to 4 bases, leaving 8 bases not matched to a gene. The CDR3 sequence is 15 residues long. Germline CDR1 reads SGHRS; CDR2 reads YFSETQ. The CDR3 sequence: CASSLRDSLFYGYTF. DNA of the CDR3: TGCGCCAGCAGCTTACGGGACAGCCTATTCTATGGCTACACCTTC.

The V gene is TRBV5-6, the J gene TRBJ2-5; 7 bases are a match to TRBD1. CDR1 SGHDT and CDR2 YYEEEE come from the germline V gene. This CDR3 has 15 amino acids. Trimming removed 3 bases from V and 7 bases from J; junction bases left unmatched: 12. CDR3 loop: CASSSGQVAIGTQYF. In nucleotides, the CDR3 is TGTGCCAGCAGCTCCGGACAGGTTGCTATCGGGACCCAGTACTTC.

The chain combines TRBV10-3 with TRBJ1-5, with D possibly being TRBD1 (6 bases). Per the germline V gene, CDR1 is ENHRY and CDR2 is SYGVKD. The CDR3 is 14 amino acids. Trimming took 4 bases from V and 1 from J, leaving 8 bases between them. DNA of the CDR3: TGTGCCATCAGTGTGGGGGCAAGCAATCAGCCCCAGCATTTT. Its translation is CAISVGASNQPQHF.

The sample holds many counts of this clonotype. The rearrangement uses TRBV29-1 and TRBJ2-3, with TRBD1 as a possible D gene (5 bases). The CDR3 is made up of 12 amino acids. The V gene lost 4 bases and the J gene lost 2 bases, with 7 bases spanning the gap. Per the germline V gene, CDR1 is SQVTM and CDR2 is ANQGSEA. The CDR3 reads CSVGTSTDTQYF. The CDR3 nucleotides read TGCAGCGTTGGGACATCCACAGATACGCAGTATTTT.

This clonotype was seen a handful of times. The V and J genes are TRBV20-1 and TRBJ1-6, with D possibly being TRBD1 (5 bases). Per germline, CDR1 DFQATT and CDR2 SNEGSKA (reference sequence). The ends were cut back, 4 bases at V and 10 bases at J, with 20 bases in the middle. The length of the CDR3 is 15 residues. CDR3 protein: CSATSGSRQRSPLHF. DNA of the CDR3: TGCAGTGCTACATCAGGGAGCCGGCAAAGGTCACCCCTCCACTTT.

CDR3 loop: CASSLPGVDEQFF. The CDR3 DNA reads TGCGCCAGCAGTCTTCCCGGGGTCGATGAGCAGTTCTTC. The chain has TRBV4-1 and TRBJ2-1, with a tentative D call TRBD2 (5 bases). In germline, CDR1 is MGHRA, CDR2 YSYEKL. This CDR3 is 13 amino acids long. Trimming pared 6 bases from V and 8 bases from J, leaving 14 bases between.

A note on this clonotype: Being one base from a much bigger clone, this may be a read error. The CDR3 coding sequence is TGTGCCAGCAGGGTACAGGGGGCTTCCTACGAGCAGTACTTC. This gives the protein CASRVQGASYEQYF. The rearrangement uses TRBV6-5 and TRBJ2-7; 9 nucleotides match TRBD1. The CDR3 is 14 residues long. The germline V gene has CDR1 MNHEY and CDR2 SVGAGI. V lost 6 bases, J lost 1 base, and 4 bases stayed unmatched.

The chain combines TRBV20-1 with TRBJ1-2; TRBD1 agrees at 9 bases. This CDR3 is built from 17 residues. With V trimmed by 1 base and J by 5 bases, 14 bases remained unmatched. CDR1 is DFQATT, CDR2 SNEGSKA, per germline (reference sequence). As DNA, the CDR3 is TGCAGTGCTAGAGGACGGGACAGGGCTCCGAACTCATATGGCTACACCTTC. It translates to CSARGRDRAPNSYGYTF.

The J gene is TRBJ2-5, the V gene TRBV5-1; 9 positions match TRBD2. Germline V CDR1 and CDR2: SGHRS, YFSETQ. After removal of 2 bases from V and 5 bases from J, the junction contained 7 bases not matched to a gene. The CDR3 length is 15 residues. The CDR3 here is CASSFSSGIRETQYF. The CDR3 DNA is TGCGCCAGCAGCTTTTCTAGCGGGATAAGGGAGACCCAGTACTTC.

This clonotype was seen a single time. The chain carries TRBV20-1 and TRBJ1-3; no reliable D call. Trimming removed 6 bases from V and 3 bases from J, with 9 bases in between. The CDR3 has 12 residues. The germline gives CDR1 DFQATT, CDR2 SNEGSKA (reference sequence). DNA for the CDR3: TGCAGTGCCCCTGGCTTTGGAAACACCATATATTTT. This codes for CSAPGFGNTIYF.

This sequence joins TRBV29-1 and TRBJ2-1, with D perhaps given as TRBD1 or TRBD2 (5 bases each). The DNA end is more similar to TRBJ2-7, so the J call may be wrong. Germline CDR1 SQVTM, CDR2 ANQGSEA. CDR3 length equals 16 residues. The CDR3 loop reads CSVERGGLSSYNEQYF. The CDR3 DNA follows: TGCAGCGTTGAAAGGGGCGGGTTGAGCTCCTACAATGAGCAGTACTTC.

The genes are TRBV7-9 and TRBJ2-5; possibly TRBD1 or TRBD2 for D (6 bases each). The CDR3 covers 15 residues. V lost 0 bases and J lost 5, with 13 bases in between. Looked up from germline, CDR1 is SEHNR and CDR2 is FQNEAQ (reference sequence). CDR3 coding DNA: TGTGCCAGCAGCTTAGCGTTGGGGGGCCGGGAGACCCAGTACTTC. It encodes CASSLALGGRETQYF.

There are a few counts of this clonotype. The chain has TRBV4-1 and TRBJ2-1, with 14 bases matching TRBD2. Germline V lookup: CDR1 MGHRA, CDR2 YSYEKL. V was clipped by 4 bases and J by 7 bases; unmatched bases: 9. The CDR3 contains 17 residues. This CDR3 reads CASSRSPGTSGRNEQFF. In nucleotides, the CDR3 is TGCGCCAGCAGCCGTTCGCCCGGGACTAGCGGGAGAAATGAGCAGTTCTTC.

This sequence joins TRBV20-1 and TRBJ2-7; 13 bases are shared with TRBD2. The J call may be mistaken, given a closer DNA end match to TRBJ2-5. In germline, CDR1 is DFQATT, CDR2 SNEGSKA (reference sequence). The CDR3 runs to 16 residues. DNA of the CDR3: TGCAGTGCTAGTAGACTAGCGGGAGGAGGATTAAAGACCCAGTACTTC. It is translated as CSASRLAGGGLKTQYF.

The V and J genes are TRBV30 and TRBJ2-3, with TRBD1 matching over 9 bases. The J segment lost 2 bases and the V segment lost 2 bases, leaving 5 bases of the junction unmatched. The CDR3 runs to 15 residues. In germline, CDR1 is GTSNPN, CDR2 SVGIG (reference sequence). The CDR3 region has the DNA TGTGCCTGGAGTCAGGGGACAGGGAACACAGATACGCAGTATTTT. Protein sequence: CAWSQGTGNTDTQYF.

This clonotype has just a few counts. The V and J genes are TRBV12-3 or TRBV12-4 and TRBJ2-3, with a weak D call TRBD1 (6 bases). With 5 bases removed from V and 2 bases from J, the gap between germline ends came to 11 bases. The length of the CDR3 is 14 residues. The CDR3 region has the DNA TGTGCCAGCAGTCTACAGGGATTCACAGATACGCAGTATTTT. Protein product: CASSLQGFTDTQYF.

This clonotype was counted between two and nine times. CDR3: CASSQPGREYNEQFF. The CDR3 DNA sequence: TGTGCCAGCAGCCAGCCAGGACGGGAGTACAATGAGCAGTTCTTC. V gene TRBV25-1 combines with J gene TRBJ2-1, with a possible D match to TRBD2 (6 bases). The CDR3 has 15 residues. The ends were cut back, 6 bases at V and 4 bases at J, with 16 bases in the middle. The germline V gene has CDR1 MGHDK and CDR2 SYGVNS.

The CDR3 spells CASSQARIYGYTF. Written as DNA, the CDR3 is TGTGCCAGCAGCCAAGCCAGGATCTATGGCTACACCTTC. The rearrangement uses TRBV14 and TRBJ1-2, with D unclear. Germline CDR1 is SGHDN and CDR2 is FVKESK. The CDR3 has 13 residues. Trimming took off 1 base at V and 4 bases at J, with 7 bases between the two ends. The variable domain in full, completed from reference TRBV14 and TRBJ1-2, reads EAGVTQFPSHSVIEKGQTVTLRCDPISGHDNLYWYRRVMGKEIKFLLHFVKESKQDESGMPNNRFLAERTGGTYSTLKVQPAELEDSGVYFCASSQARIYGYTFGSGTRLTVV.

The chain employs TRBV2 and TRBJ2-5; D is ambiguous. CDR3 length: 13 amino acids. Germline assignment: CDR1 SNHLY and CDR2 FYNNEI. The V gene lost 7 bases and the J gene lost 3 bases, with 12 bases spanning the gap. CDR3 region: CASKGSREETQYF. The CDR3 DNA reads TGTGCCAGCAAGGGTAGTAGAGAAGAGACCCAGTACTTC.

This chain uses TRBV5-6 with TRBJ1-5; D not certain. V lost 4 bases to trimming and J lost 2 bases, with 7 bases between them. The germline CDR1 and CDR2 sequences are SGHDT and YYEEEE. CDR3 size: 13 residues. This CDR3 is CASSKVGNQPQHF. For the CDR3, the DNA is TGTGCCAGCAGCAAGGTGGGCAATCAGCCCCAGCATTTT.